A selection of T cell receptor beta chains follows, all from one sample in a study of blood T cell repertoires in COVID-19. The assay was immunoSEQ multiplex PCR, and TCRdb's table has in-frame clones only and misses some. The data show under 150,000 clones, approximately 79% seen once. Material for sequencing was peripheral blood. The receptors originated from a man aged 60-69 years with acute or convalescent COVID-19. The CDR3 runs from the conserved cysteine through the conserved F or W. The D gene is left open where the match is weak. Size is omitted from some rows. Given values are once, few, many or a class for expanded clones.

>TRBV7-2|14|TRBD1|TRBJ1-2|-
CASTGIQGTYGYTF
TGTGCCAGCACCGGAATACAGGGGACCTATGGCTACACCTTC
>TRBV2|11|TRBD2|TRBJ2-1|-
CASTLAGDEFF
TGTGCCAGCACCTTAGCGGGAGATGAGTTCTTC
>TRBV29-1|15|-|TRBJ1-1|-
CSVESRQGRNGEAFF
TGCAGCGTTGAATCGAGGCAGGGAAGGAATGGTGAAGCTTTCTTT
>TRBV7-2|14|-|TRBJ2-3|-
CASSSIPGIGTQYF
TGTGCCAGCAGCTCAATTCCCGGGATCGGGACGCAGTATTTT
>TRBV7-2|15|-|TRBJ2-1|-
CASSLALSDNGEQFF
TGTGCCAGCAGCTTAGCGCTCAGCGATAACGGTGAGCAGTTCTTC
>TRBV7-3|15|-|TRBJ2-6|-
CASSLGDRRANVLTF
TGTGCCAGCAGCTTAGGAGATAGAAGGGCCAACGTCCTGACTTTC
>TRBV7-2|14|TRBD1|TRBJ1-2|once
CASKPGTGAYGYTF
TGTGCCAGCAAACCAGGGACAGGGGCCTATGGCTACACCTTC
>TRBV5-6|14|-|TRBJ1-5|-
CASSLGQYNQPQHF
TGTGCCAGCAGCTTGGGTCAGTACAATCAGCCCCAGCATTTT
>TRBV5-1|12|-|TRBJ2-7|-
CASSPPGDEQYF
TGCGCCAGCAGCCCCCCGGGGGACGAGCAGTACTTC
>TRBV5-6|13|TRBD1|TRBJ2-5|-
CASSLRTGETQYF
TGTGCCAGCAGCTTGCGGACAGGGGAGACCCAGTACTTC
>TRBV28|16|TRBD2|TRBJ2-3|-
CASSGGRTSGSDTQYF
TGTGCCAGCTCCGGGGGGAGGACTAGCGGGAGTGATACGCAGTATTTT
>TRBV7-9|14|TRBD1|TRBJ2-7|few
CASSLNRGHYEQYF
TGTGCCAGCAGCTTAAACAGGGGGCACTACGAGCAGTACTTC
>TRBV7-8|15|-|TRBJ1-1|-
CASRLLGTPDAEAFF
TGTGCCAGCAGGCTGCTTGGGACACCCGACGCTGAAGCTTTCTTT
>TRBV7-9|11|TRBD1|TRBJ2-4|medium-sized
CASSPGTGGEF
TGTGCCAGCAGCCCCGGGACAGGGGGCGAGTTC
>TRBV7-2|12|-|TRBJ2-3|-
CASSLPRDTQYF
TGTGCCAGCAGCTTACCCAGGGATACGCAGTATTTT
>TRBV5-1|11|-|TRBJ2-7|-
CASSLINEQYF
TGCGCCAGCAGCTTGATAAACGAGCAGTACTTC
>TRBV7-9|12|TRBD1|TRBJ2-1|-
CASSLEQGRQFF
TGTGCCAGCAGCTTGGAACAGGGGAGGCAGTTCTTC
>TRBV4-1|16|TRBD2|TRBJ2-2|-
CASSQRLAGDTGELFF
TGCGCCAGCAGCCAACGCCTAGCGGGAGACACCGGGGAGCTGTTTTTT
>TRBV7-2|15|-|TRBJ2-7|-
CASSFGDGGPYEQYF
TGTGCCAGCAGCTTTGGGGATGGAGGTCCCTACGAGCAGTACTTC
>TRBV5-1|15|-|TRBJ1-4|-
CASSPEPGNNEKLFF
TGCGCCAGCAGCCCCGAACCCGGGAATAATGAAAAACTGTTTTTT
>TRBV27|14|TRBD2|TRBJ2-3|-
CASSKRGSTDTQYF
TGTGCCAGCAGCAAGCGGGGGAGCACAGATACGCAGTATTTT
>TRBV19|14|-|TRBJ2-2|-
CASKGGANTGELFF
TGTGCCAGTAAAGGGGGGGCGAACACCGGGGAGCTGTTTTTT
>TRBV19|14|TRBD2|TRBJ2-5|-
CASKGTSGQETQYF
TGTGCCAGTAAGGGGACTAGCGGCCAAGAGACCCAGTACTTC
>TRBV25-1|11|-|TRBJ2-7|-
CASSESSKRYF
TGTGCCAGCAGTGAGAGTAGTAAGCGGTACTTC
>TRBV2|20|TRBD1|TRBJ2-1|-
CASSEQPLTFTGGANNEQFF
TGTGCCAGCAGTGAACAGCCGCTGACATTTACAGGGGGCGCTAACAATGAGCAGTTCTTC
>TRBV5-1|18|TRBD1|TRBJ1-3|-
CASSLSAGTGASGNTIYF
TGCGCCAGCAGCTTGTCGGCGGGGACAGGGGCCTCTGGAAACACCATATATTTT
>TRBV10-3|15|-|TRBJ1-4|-
CAISESQGFNEKLFF
TGTGCCATCAGTGAGAGCCAGGGGTTTAATGAAAAACTGTTTTTT
>TRBV21-1|16|-|TRBJ2-6|-
CASSASPISGANVLTF
TGTGCCAGCAGCGCCTCGCCTATCTCTGGGGCCAACGTCCTGACTTTC
>TRBV19|17|TRBD1|TRBJ1-4|-
CASSIQGAGSTNEKLFF
TGTGCCAGTAGTATACAGGGGGCCGGATCTACTAATGAAAAACTGTTTTTT
>TRBV2|15|TRBD1|TRBJ1-1|-
CASKQDRGINTEAFF
TGTGCCAGCAAGCAGGACAGGGGAATTAACACTGAAGCTTTCTTT
>TRBV28|14|-|TRBJ2-7|-
CASSLALSSYEQYF
TGTGCCAGCAGCCTAGCGTTGAGCTCCTACGAGCAGTACTTC
>TRBV5-4|15|TRBD1|TRBJ1-3|-
CASSPGTASGNTIYF
TGTGCCAGCAGCCCTGGGACAGCCTCTGGAAACACCATATATTTT
>TRBV9|14|-|TRBJ1-6|few
CASSSGVGNSPLHF
TGTGCCAGCAGCTCAGGGGTGGGGAATTCACCCCTCCACTTT
>TRBV28|12|TRBD1|TRBJ1-2|-
CASWTGTRSYTF
TGTGCCAGCTGGACAGGGACAAGGAGCTACACCTTC
>TRBV6-2/TRBV6-3|13|-|TRBJ1-1|-
CASSSVLNTEAFF
TGTGCCAGCAGTTCGGTGTTGAACACTGAAGCTTTCTTT
>TRBV7-2|15|-|TRBJ2-1|-
CASSPAKRPGYEQFF
TGTGCCAGCAGCCCTGCCAAGCGGCCCGGGTATGAGCAGTTCTTC
>TRBV7-2|14|-|TRBJ1-2|few
CASSLMQGGYGYTF
TGTGCCAGCAGCCTGATGCAGGGTGGCTATGGCTACACCTTC
>TRBV28|16|TRBD1|TRBJ2-2|-
CASSYPRDRSAGELFF
TGTGCCAGCAGTTACCCGAGGGACAGGAGTGCCGGGGAGCTGTTTTTT
>TRBV19|15|TRBD1|TRBJ2-6|-
CASMRDRAGANVLTF
TGTGCCAGTATGAGGGACAGGGCGGGGGCCAACGTCCTGACTTTC
>TRBV2|13|TRBD2|TRBJ2-2|many
CASSGTSPGELFF
TGTGCCAGCAGTGGGACTAGCCCCGGGGAGCTGTTTTTT
>TRBV30|17|-|TRBJ1-4|-
CAWSIRSGTGRGEKLFF
TGTGCCTGGAGCATCCGTTCCGGGACTGGGAGGGGTGAAAAACTGTTTTTT